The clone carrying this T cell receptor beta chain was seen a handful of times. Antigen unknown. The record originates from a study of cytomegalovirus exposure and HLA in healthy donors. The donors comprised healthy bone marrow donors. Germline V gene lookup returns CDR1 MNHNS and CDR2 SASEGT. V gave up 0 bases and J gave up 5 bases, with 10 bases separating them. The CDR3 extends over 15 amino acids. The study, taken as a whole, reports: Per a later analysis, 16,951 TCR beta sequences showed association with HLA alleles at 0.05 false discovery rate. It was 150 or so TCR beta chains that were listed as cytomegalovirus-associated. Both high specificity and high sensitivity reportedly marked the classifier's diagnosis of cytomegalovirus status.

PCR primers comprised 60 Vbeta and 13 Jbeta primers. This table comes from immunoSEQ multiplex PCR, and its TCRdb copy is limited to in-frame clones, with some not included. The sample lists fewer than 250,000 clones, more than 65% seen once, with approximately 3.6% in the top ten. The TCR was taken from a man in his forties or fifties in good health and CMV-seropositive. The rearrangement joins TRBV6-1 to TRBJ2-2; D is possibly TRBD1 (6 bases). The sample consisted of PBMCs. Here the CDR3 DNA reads TGTGCCAGCAGTGAAGCTTCTACAGGGACCGGGGAGCTGTTTTTT. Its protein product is CASSEASTGTGELFF.